This T cell receptor beta chain originates from a study of control samples from healthy donors and cancer patients. The V gene's germline CDR1 is SGHRS and CDR2 YFSETQ. V was trimmed by 4 bases and J by 0 bases, leaving 13 bases between them. The CDR3 sequence is 15 residues long. Method: immunoSEQ multiplex PCR; TCRdb's copy keeps in-frame clones and lacks some. The sample has about 150,000 clones; 89% are singletons. The TCR comes from a man aged 30-40 years in good health. Sequencing was performed on blood. V gene TRBV5-1 combines with J gene TRBJ2-5; no reliable D call. The CDR3 DNA is TGCGCCAGCAGCACGAATACAATGTACCAAGAGACCCAGTACTTC. Protein: CASSTNTMYQETQYF.